This entry concerns a single T cell receptor (beta chain). Its specific antigen is unknown. No per-base quality is available; no much larger clone lies one base away. TCRbeta CDR3 regions were amplified from genomic DNA using the immunoSEQ Assay, a bias-controlled multiplex PCR. The original methods were these. The number of nucleated cells in each sample was estimated by amplification of reference gene primers within the assay. To quantify the absolute abundance of each unique TCRbeta CDR3 rearrangement, sequence reads were collapsed and filtered. Productive Simpson clonality was computed per sample as the square root of Simpson's diversity index over productive rearrangements. TCRdb obtained this table from immuneACCESS and retained in-frame rearrangements with V and J assigned. These tables miss some clones; where compared with another copy, unresolved V genes account for less than half of the shortfall, and the remainder is unexplained. From that table come the V and J calls and clone size; the DNA was used to work out D and trimming. This sample has 400,000 to 450,000 clones in its table, and about 87% of those were observed once. The leading ten clones occupy over 9.5% of the sample.

This sample was taken from a study of blood T cell repertoires in COVID-19 (dated by TCRdb to between 2020 and 2021). Regarding the study in general: Collaborator samples came from the United States, Italy and Spain and covered acute and convalescent phases of COVID-19. The samples were drawn from the first 160 participants of the ongoing ImmuneRACE study and from over a thousand subjects provided by 6 global collaborators. A de-identified subject ID, COVID-19 status, age in years and sex were almost always included in the sample metadata. Where HLA class I and class II types were available, the types were taken from metadata supplied by the sample provider, not from assay-based typing. The repertoires were made available in a free public database intended to serve as a resource for research on the immune response to SARS-CoV-2. The prospective study material was composed of cDNA or gDNA derived from T cells, B-cell-depleted T cells, or PBMCs. The dataset comprised deeply sampled blood TCRbeta repertoires from subjects exposed to, actively infected with, or recovered from COVID-19. General findings and caveats noted by the study authors: How much clinical and demographic metadata was included differed by source and by participant, and the metadata was provided uncurated.

Spanning cysteine to phenylalanine, the CDR3 consists of 15 amino acids. This entry keeps only the CDR3 DNA: 45 bases, framed from base 1. CDR1 and CDR2, per the germline V gene (reference sequence), are SGHAT and FQDESV. V is pruned by 4 bases and J by 1 base, leaving 5 bases of the junction without a gene match. One collaborating source in Seattle enrolled patients during active infection and followed them longitudinally through the course of disease. Each collaborating institution followed its own protocols to collect whole blood in K2EDTA tubes. For TCRbeta analysis, collaborators shipped samples as frozen whole blood, isolated PBMCs, or DNA extracted from either of those sample types.

The receptor comes from a woman aged 45-65 years with COVID-19, enrolled during active disease. The rearranged chain carries TRBV11-1 and TRBJ2-7; 9 bases in the junction line up with TRBD2. The source material was peripheral blood. The CDR3 here reads CASSSTGLASYEQYF. The DNA is TGTGCCAGCAGCTCAACGGGACTAGCATCCTACGAGCAGTACTTC.